What follows is one TCR beta chain and its context. Other nucleotide sequences from this sample produce the same CDR3. The naive CD8 subset, CD45RO-negative cells positively selected for CCR7, excluded terminally differentiated effector memory CD45RA+ cells. This sample is part of a study of shared clonotypes between healthy human individuals. The V end was cut by 4 bases, the J end by 3 bases, with 11 bases between. Germline V gene sequence: CDR1 SGHRS, CDR2 YFSETQ. There are 14 residues in the CDR3. Using immunoSEQ multiplex PCR, the repertoire was profiled, and TCRdb retains in-frame clones only, with some absent. The sample carries roughly 2.1 million clones, 93% recorded once.

This sequence originates from a man aged 18 to 35 in good health. Some clones in this sample may be carry-over from other donors' samples. Material for sequencing was naive CD8+ T cells from PBMCs. The rearrangement joins TRBV5-1 to TRBJ1-5, with TRBD1 as a possible D gene (5 bases). CDR3 DNA: TGCGCCAGCAGCCTGGGGCAGTCCAATCAGCCCCAGCATTTT. Protein: CASSLGQSNQPQHF.